This passage covers 18 T cell receptor beta chains from one sample sequenced in a study of HIV-infected patients and healthy controls (TCRdb year 2014). The library was prepared using 5' RACE. Sequenced on an Illumina MiSeq. TCRdb reworked the public reads: Q25 trimming with fastp, MiXCR clone assembly, productive beta chains retained. Every entry covers one CDR3 protein and lists the most common genes and DNA from its rows. The sample has about 67,000 distinct CDR3 sequences on record, roughly a sixth of them singletons. The ten largest clones take up approximately 5.4% of the sample. Material for sequencing was CD4+ T cells from blood. The receptors shown here come from a human donor in good health.

This clonotype was seen a few times. The chain employs TRBV18 and TRBJ1-4; D is perhaps TRBD1 (5 bases). This CDR3 comprises 15 residues. The V end lost 3 bases, the J end lost 7 bases, and 15 bases lay between the germline ends. The V gene's germline CDR1 is KGHSH and CDR2 LQKENI. The CDR3 nucleotides are TGTGCCAGCTCACCGAGGGGCCACCCCAGTGAAAAACTGTTTTTT. Translating it yields CASSPRGHPSEKLFF.

V and J are TRBV20-1 and TRBJ2-1, with D tentatively TRBD1 or TRBD2 (5 bases each). The ends were cut back, 3 bases at V and 8 bases at J, with 14 bases in the middle. Germline CDR1 DFQATT, CDR2 SNEGSKA (reference sequence). The CDR3 runs to 13 residues. CDR3 in DNA: TGCAGTGCTAGCGGGGCGGTCGGCGATGAGCAGTTCTTC. Translating it yields CSASGAVGDEQFF.

This clonotype was detected only a few times. The chain employs TRBV15 and TRBJ2-3, with D unclear. The germline V gene encodes CDR1 LNHNV and CDR2 YYDKDF (reference sequence). The CDR3 is made up of 13 amino acids. Trimming removed 3 bases from V and 4 bases from J, with 8 bases in between. The CDR3 nucleotides read TGTGCCACCAGCAGCAGTAGGGCAGATACGCAGTATTTT. This translates into CATSSSRADTQYF.

This clonotype was found a few times. This rearrangement joins TRBV7-9 to TRBJ1-1, with D possibly TRBD1 on 6 matching bases. Trimming took 4 bases from V and 3 from J, leaving 18 bases between them. Germline CDR1 is SEHNR and CDR2 is FQNEAQ (reference sequence). The CDR3 totals 16 residues. DNA for the CDR3: TGTGCCAGCAGCTCTATTGGAGCAGGGGAGGACACTGAAGCTTTCTTT. Its protein is CASSSIGAGEDTEAFF.

This clonotype was seen at least ten times. The J gene is TRBJ1-6, the V gene TRBV28; tentatively, D is TRBD1 (5 bases). Germline CDR1 is MDHEN and CDR2 is SYDVKM. With 5 bases removed from V and 4 bases from J, the gap between germline ends came to 18 bases. The CDR3 has 17 residues. In DNA, the CDR3 is TGTGCCAGCAGTCCCCGAAGGGGAGGGTTATATAATTCACCCCTCCACTTT. It is translated as CASSPRRGGLYNSPLHF.

This clonotype showed up many times. V usage is TRBV19 and J usage is TRBJ2-3; D is unresolved. The CDR3 sequence is 13 residues long. Trimming stripped 5 bases from V and 6 bases from J, with 12 bases between. CDR1 and CDR2 from the germline V gene are LNHDA and SQIVND (reference sequence). CDR3 in DNA: TGTGCCAGTAGTGTGTGGGTGTTTGATACGCAGTATTTT. Translated, it gives CASSVWVFDTQYF.

The chain combines TRBV12-3 or TRBV12-4 with TRBJ2-5; 7 nucleotides agree with TRBD1. V gave up 6 bases and J gave up 4 bases; unmatched junction bases: 8. This CDR3 region has 14 residues. The CDR3 DNA reads TGTGCCAGCAGGTCCGGGACAGCTATAGAGACCCAGTACTTC. This encodes CASRSGTAIETQYF.

This clonotype appeared many times. The rearrangement joins TRBV7-3 to TRBJ1-1, with D unclear. The CDR3 sequence is 13 residues long. The germline CDR1 and CDR2 sequences are SGHTA and FQGTGA. Trimming shortened V by 5 bases and J by 1 base, and 8 bases separated the two germline ends. CDR3 nucleotide sequence: TGTGCCAGCAGCCCCGTCAAGAACACTGAAGCTTTCTTT. Amino acids: CASSPVKNTEAFF.

V is TRBV7-2 and J is TRBJ1-3, with D tentatively TRBD1 (5 bases). V was clipped by 5 bases and J by 0 bases, with 11 bases between them. The CDR3 is 15 residues long. Germline assignment: CDR1 SGHTA and CDR2 FQGNSA. The chain's CDR3 is CASSPQDFSGNTIYF. As DNA, the CDR3 is TGTGCCAGCAGCCCACAGGACTTCTCTGGAAACACCATATATTTT.

This clonotype appeared many times. The chain is built from TRBV20-1 and TRBJ1-5; no clear D gene. The CDR3 length is 13 residues. Trimming pared 5 bases from V and 3 bases from J, leaving 11 bases between. CDR1 DFQATT and CDR2 SNEGSKA come from the germline V gene (reference sequence). The CDR3 DNA follows: TGCAGTGCTGTATCTACCTTCAATCAGCCCCAGCATTTT. This translates into CSAVSTFNQPQHF.

This clonotype was counted only a few times. This rearrangement joins TRBV7-9 to TRBJ1-6; D uncertain. V dropped 5 bases and J dropped 9 bases, with 14 bases sitting between them. This CDR3 comprises 14 residues. The germline CDR1 and CDR2 sequences are SEHNR and FQNEAQ (reference sequence). CDR3 region: CASSPGEQISPLHF. Written as DNA, the CDR3 is TGTGCCAGCAGCCCCGGGGAACAGATTTCACCCCTCCACTTT. The full variable domain, completed using reference TRBV7-9 and TRBJ1-6, is DTGVSQNPRHKITKRGQNVTFRCDPISEHNRLYWYRQTLGQGPEFLTYFQNEAQLEKSRLLSDRFSAERPKGSFSTLEIQRTEQGDSAMYLCASSPGEQISPLHFGNGTRLTVT.

The chain carries TRBV19 and TRBJ2-3, with 9 bases aligning to TRBD1. This CDR3 has 15 amino acids. With 9 bases clipped from V and 4 bases from J, the junction kept 11 bases outside the gene matches. Germline values: CDR1 LNHDA, CDR2 SQIVND (reference sequence). The DNA of the CDR3 is TGTGCCAGCCAGCTGACAGGGGGTACCCCAGATACGCAGTATTTT. Translated, it gives CASQLTGGTPDTQYF.

V usage is TRBV12-3 or TRBV12-4 and J usage is TRBJ2-1; D is ambiguous. The CDR3 runs 16 residues. V lost 4 bases, J lost 7 bases, and 20 bases lay in between. CDR3 residues: CASSSDRTVLGNEQFF. CDR3 nucleotide sequence: TGTGCCAGCAGTTCGGACCGCACAGTCCTGGGGAATGAGCAGTTCTTC.

The V gene is TRBV28, the J gene TRBJ1-4, with TRBD1 as a possible D gene (6 bases). This CDR3 spans 15 amino acids. Per the germline V gene, CDR1 is MDHEN and CDR2 is SYDVKM. V lost 5 bases and J lost 0, with 10 bases in between. CDR3 DNA sequence: TGTGCCAGCAGTGGGGGCGACCCAACTAATGAAAAACTGTTTTTT. Translated, it gives CASSGGDPTNEKLFF.

This clonotype was counted a few times. The V call is TRBV29-1, the J call TRBJ2-7, with 10 bases identical to TRBD1. Per germline, CDR1 SQVTM and CDR2 ANQGSEA. There are 12 residues in the CDR3. V was pared by 7 bases and J by 5 bases, with 5 bases of the junction left unmatched. The CDR3 DNA follows: TGCAGCGCTGGACAGGGGGATAACGAGCAGTACTTC. Translating gives CSAGQGDNEQYF.

On this clonotype: The germline gene is not matched at one end of the junction; a read error may be the cause. The chain links TRBV11-2 to TRBJ1-4, with 7 bases matching TRBD1. Germline lookup yields CDR1 SGHAT and CDR2 FQNNGV. The CDR3 extends over 15 amino acids. This chain's CDR3 is CAGSFSPGGSEKLFF. For the CDR3, the DNA is TGTGCCGGCAGCTTTAGTCCAGGGGGATCGGAAAAACTGTTTTTT.

This clonotype was counted between two and nine times. CDR3 in amino acids: CASSSPRVEDTGELFF. CDR3 coding DNA: TGTGCCAGCAGTTCCCCTCGGGTGGAAGACACCGGGGAGCTGTTTTTT. The chain is built from TRBV28 and TRBJ2-2; D remains ambiguous. The CDR3 extends over 16 amino acids. The V and J ends lost 4 bases and 3 bases respectively, with 15 bases between them. Per germline, CDR1 MDHEN and CDR2 SYDVKM.

This clonotype was counted many times. This chain connects TRBV5-1 to TRBJ1-2; D uncertain. Germline CDR1 is SGHRS and CDR2 is YFSETQ. This CDR3 has 12 amino acids. V was trimmed by 4 bases and J by 2 bases, leaving 6 bases between them. CDR3 protein: CASSEGNYGYTF. CDR3 in DNA: TGCGCCAGCAGCGAGGGAAACTATGGCTACACCTTC.